These 24 T cell receptor beta chains were sequenced from one sample in a study of cytomegalovirus exposure and HLA in healthy donors. Use of 60 Vbeta and 13 Jbeta primers characterized the PCR. Generated by immunoSEQ multiplex PCR, the TCRdb table keeps only in-frame clones and is missing some. This sample carries roughly 70,000 clones, roughly 81% of them seen once, and the ten largest clones take about an eighth. The sequenced sample consisted of PBMCs. The receptors come from a human donor in good health.

This clone was seen a few times. The chain is built from TRBV7-9 and TRBJ1-2; TRBD1 is a possible D gene (6 bases). The germline gives CDR1 SEHNR, CDR2 FQNEAQ (reference sequence). Trimming shortened V by 5 bases and J by 1 base, and 14 bases separated the two germline ends. The CDR3 is 15 residues long. This CDR3 is CASSLRDTFNYGYTF. The CDR3 DNA sequence: TGTGCCAGCAGCCTTCGGGACACCTTTAACTATGGCTACACCTTC.

The V call is TRBV19, the J call TRBJ2-5; the match to TRBD2 covers 7 bases. Germline lookup yields CDR1 LNHDA and CDR2 SQIVND (reference sequence). This CDR3 comprises 15 residues. V shed 4 bases and J 4 bases; nucleotides not matched to a gene: 9. The CDR3 sequence is CASSKVEAGAETQYF. The CDR3 region has the DNA TGTGCCAGTAGTAAGGTCGAGGCGGGAGCAGAGACCCAGTACTTC.

This clone is a singleton in its sample. The CDR3 protein is CASSPYGGGIGNEQFF. CDR3 DNA: TGTGCCAGCAGCCCTTACGGAGGGGGCATCGGAAATGAGCAGTTCTTC. The chain combines TRBV14 with TRBJ2-1; possible D gene TRBD1, 7 bases. The V and J ends lost 4 bases and 7 bases respectively, with 20 bases between them. CDR1 SGHDN and CDR2 FVKESK come from the germline V gene. This CDR3 has 16 residues.

This clone is a singleton in its sample. The chain employs TRBV7-3 and TRBJ2-2, with D possibly being TRBD1 (6 bases). The germline V gene has CDR1 SGHTA and CDR2 FQGTGA. CDR3 size: 15 residues. Between the trimmed V and J ends, which lost 1 base and 0 bases, there was a span of 6 bases. CDR3 residues: CASSLKGANTGELFF. The DNA for the CDR3 is TGTGCCAGCAGCTTAAAGGGGGCGAACACCGGGGAGCTGTTTTTT.

The chain has TRBV14 and TRBJ2-3, with 13 bases matching TRBD2. Germline V CDR1 and CDR2: SGHDN, FVKESK. CDR3 length equals 15 residues. After removal of 6 bases from V and 5 bases from J, the junction contained 5 bases not matched to a gene. The DNA of the CDR3 is TGTGCCAGCAGTCGGACTAGCGGGAGTGAAGATACGCAGTATTTT. This sequence encodes CASSRTSGSEDTQYF.

In DNA form, the CDR3 reads TGTGCCAGCGGTGGACTAGATGGTTCCGGGGAGCTGTTTTTT. Translated: CASGGLDGSGELFF. The chain joins TRBV6-5 to TRBJ2-2; TRBD2 aligns across 7 bases. The V gene's germline CDR1 is MNHEY and CDR2 SVGAGI. The CDR3 consists of 14 residues. Unmatched junction bases numbered 9, after V lost 8 bases and J lost 6 bases.

The sample holds one count of this clone. V and J are TRBV30 and TRBJ1-1; D not resolved. Deletions cut 1 base from V and 0 bases from J, with 9 bases between. Germline CDR1 and CDR2: GTSNPN and SVGIG (reference sequence). The CDR3 loop spans 14 amino acids. Here the CDR3 DNA reads TGTGCCTGGAGTGACGCGCCGGTGAACACTGAAGCTTTCTTT. Its protein product is CAWSDAPVNTEAFF.

CDR3 region: CSVEGIGRAYNEQFF. CDR3 DNA: TGCAGCGTTGAAGGAATCGGGAGGGCCTACAATGAGCAGTTCTTC. This chain connects TRBV29-1 to TRBJ2-1; 8 positions agree with TRBD2. V lost 1 base to trimming and J lost 2 bases; unmatched junction nucleotides: 4. The CDR3 runs 15 residues. Germline CDR1 reads SQVTM; CDR2 reads ANQGSEA.

This clone occurred many times. J is TRBJ1-2 and V is TRBV6-4, with D hard to call. The CDR3 is made up of 14 amino acids. V was clipped by 6 bases and J by 2 bases, with 13 bases between them. Germline V gene lookup returns CDR1 MRHNA and CDR2 SNTAGT. CDR3 amino acids: CASRAMAGNYGYTF. The CDR3, as DNA: TGTGCCAGCAGGGCGATGGCGGGGAACTATGGCTACACCTTC.

The chain links TRBV15 to TRBJ2-7, with D possibly being TRBD2 (6 bases). The CDR3 runs 11 residues. Germline CDR1 and CDR2: LNHNV and YYDKDF (reference sequence). Trimming took 6 bases from V and 5 from J, leaving 8 bases between them. CDR3 bases: TGTGCCACCAGAGGAGGGAACGAGCAGTACTTC. Protein sequence: CATRGGNEQYF.

The chain employs TRBV29-1 and TRBJ2-5; maybe TRBD1 (6 bases). V shed 7 bases and J shed 4 bases, with 16 bases lying between them. From germline, CDR1 is SQVTM and CDR2 ANQGSEA. The CDR3 spans 13 residues. Here the CDR3 DNA reads TGCAGCGGTTCAGGGGTGAGTCGAGAGACCCAGTACTTC. Amino acids: CSGSGVSRETQYF.

Concerning this clone itself: One end of the junction does not line up with germline, which may come from a read error. V and J are TRBV27 and TRBJ1-2; no clear D gene. CDR1 is MNHEY and CDR2 is SMNVEV in the germline V gene (reference sequence). The CDR3 spans 13 residues. In DNA form, the CDR3 reads TGTGCCAGCAGTCCCAGCAAGAGGGATGGCTACCCCTTC. The encoded protein is CASSPSKRDGYPF.

The CDR3 DNA reads TGTGCCAGTAGTACCCTATGGACAGGGGGCGTTCGGGATAACACTGAAGCTTTCTTT. Protein sequence: CASSTLWTGGVRDNTEAFF. The chain carries TRBV19 and TRBJ1-1; 11 bases map to TRBD1. The germline gives CDR1 LNHDA, CDR2 SQIVND (reference sequence). The CDR3 has 19 amino acids. J lost 2 bases, V lost 4 bases, and 15 bases had no gene match. Based on the CDR3 plus reference TRBV19 and TRBJ1-1, the full variable domain is DGGITQSPKYLFRKEGQNVTLSCEQNLNHDAMYWYRQDPGQGLRLIYYSQIVNDFQKGDIAEGYSVSREKKESFPLTVTSAQKNPTAFYLCASSTLWTGGVRDNTEAFFGQGTRLTVV.

This sequence joins TRBV5-6 and TRBJ2-1; TRBD2 matches 8 bases. The length of the CDR3 is 15 residues. Germline V gene data show CDR1 as SGHDT and CDR2 as YYEEEE. Trimming cost V 1 base and J 7 bases; bases outside gene matches: 7. In nucleotides, the CDR3 is TGTGCCAGCAGCTTGTCCCCTAGCGGGTTAAATGAGCAGTTCTTC. It encodes CASSLSPSGLNEQFF. The variable domain in full, completed from reference TRBV5-6 and TRBJ2-1, reads DAGVTQSPTHLIKTRGQQVTLRCSPKSGHDTVSWYQQALGQGPQFIFQYYEEEERQRGNFPDRFSGHQFPNYSSELNVNALLLGDSALYLCASSLSPSGLNEQFFGPGTRLTVL.

The J gene is TRBJ2-1, the V gene TRBV2; 11 bases map to TRBD2. The CDR3 is 17 amino acids. From germline, CDR1 is SNHLY and CDR2 FYNNEI. V was pared by 3 bases and J by 7 bases, with 11 bases of the junction left unmatched. The chain's CDR3 is CASSDGELAGAGNEQFF. In DNA form, the CDR3 reads TGTGCCAGCAGTGATGGGGAACTAGCGGGAGCGGGGAATGAGCAGTTCTTC. Together with reference TRBV2 and TRBJ2-1, the CDR3 gives the full variable domain: EPEVTQTPSHQVTQMGQEVILRCVPISNHLYFYWYRQILGQKVEFLVSFYNNEISEKSEIFDDQFSVERPDGSNFTLKIRSTKLEDSAMYFCASSDGELAGAGNEQFFGPGTRLTVL.

This sequence joins TRBV10-3 and TRBJ2-1; 12 nucleotides agree with TRBD2. CDR1 and CDR2 (germline): ENHRY, SYGVKD. The CDR3 is made up of 17 amino acids. V shed 4 bases and J 9 bases; nucleotides not matched to a gene: 13. CDR3 protein: CAISGASGRAIIGEQFF. DNA of the CDR3: TGTGCCATCAGTGGGGCTAGCGGGAGGGCCATAATCGGTGAGCAGTTCTTC.

The chain couples TRBV7-9 to TRBJ1-1, with 7 positions matching TRBD1. CDR3 length equals 15 residues. V shed 5 bases, J shed 0 bases, and the junction held 6 bases outside the gene matches. CDR1 is SEHNR, CDR2 FQNEAQ, per germline (reference sequence). The CDR3 bases are TGTGCCAGCAGCCCCCGGGACAGCATGAACACTGAAGCTTTCTTT. Translation gives CASSPRDSMNTEAFF.

The CDR3 region is CASSYGTSTYEQYF. The CDR3 nucleotides read TGTGCCAGCAGTTACGGAACTAGCACCTACGAGCAGTACTTC. This rearrangement joins TRBV6-6 to TRBJ2-7, with a tentative D call TRBD2 (6 bases). The germline gives CDR1 MNHNY, CDR2 SVGAGI (reference sequence). V was pared by 2 bases and J by 2 bases, with 10 bases between. This CDR3 has 14 amino acids.

V usage is TRBV10-3 and J usage is TRBJ1-1; TRBD1 matches at 7 bases. The V gene's germline CDR1 is ENHRY and CDR2 SYGVKD. The CDR3 runs to 14 residues. V lost 11 bases and J lost 0; bases outside the gene matches: 9. This chain's CDR3 is CAVTATGVNTEAFF. Written as DNA, the CDR3 is TGTGCCGTAACCGCAACAGGGGTGAACACTGAAGCTTTCTTT.

The rearrangement links TRBV5-1 to TRBJ2-7, with 7 bases aligning to TRBD1. The ends lost 4 bases at V and 4 bases at J; junction bases unmatched: 5. This CDR3 is built from 13 residues. Germline CDR1 is SGHRS and CDR2 is YFSETQ. CDR3 sequence: CASSLGTEYEQYF. The CDR3 region has the DNA TGCGCCAGCAGCCTGGGGACAGAGTACGAGCAGTACTTC.

This clone has only one observation. The V and J genes are TRBV7-2 and TRBJ2-7; D is uncertain. Germline V gene data show CDR1 as SGHTA and CDR2 as FQGNSA. This CDR3 spans 15 amino acids. Trimming shortened V by 2 bases and J by 2 bases, and 13 bases separated the two germline ends. The chain's CDR3 is CASSLSSNPTYEQYF. The CDR3 coding sequence is TGTGCCAGCAGCTTAAGTAGTAACCCTACCTACGAGCAGTACTTC. The complete variable domain, with remaining parts taken from reference TRBV7-2 and TRBJ2-7, reads GAGVSQSPSNKVTEKGKDVELRCDPISGHTALYWYRQSLGQGLEFLIYFQGNSAPDKSGLPSDRFSAERTGGSVSTLTIQRTQQEDSAVYLCASSLSSNPTYEQYFGPGTRLTVT.

This clone was counted a few times. The gene calls are TRBV7-2 and TRBJ2-5; tentative D call: TRBD2 (5 bases). The V gene lost 5 bases and the J gene lost 1 base, with 14 bases spanning the gap. The germline V gene has CDR1 SGHTA and CDR2 FQGNSA. The CDR3 covers 15 residues. The CDR3 loop is CASSPWTGIQETQYF. As DNA, the CDR3 is TGTGCCAGCAGCCCGTGGACGGGGATCCAAGAGACCCAGTACTTC. The full variable domain, in which reference TRBV7-2 and TRBJ2-5 provide the parts outside the CDR3, is GAGVSQSPSNKVTEKGKDVELRCDPISGHTALYWYRQSLGQGLEFLIYFQGNSAPDKSGLPSDRFSAERTGGSVSTLTIQRTQQEDSAVYLCASSPWTGIQETQYFGPGTRLLVL.

This clone was observed a few times. This chain connects TRBV2 to TRBJ1-4, with D unclear. Trimming took 8 bases from V and 8 from J, leaving 12 bases between them. This CDR3 region has 12 residues. Germline-derived CDR1 and CDR2 are SNHLY and FYNNEI. This CDR3 is CASVRVKEKLFF. The CDR3 DNA is TGTGCCAGCGTCCGGGTGAAGGAAAAACTGTTTTTT.

The rearrangement joins TRBV2 to TRBJ2-7; TRBD1 matches at 9 bases. V was clipped by 6 bases and J by 7 bases; unmatched bases: 7. The germline V gene has CDR1 SNHLY and CDR2 FYNNEI. This CDR3 is 13 amino acids long. CDR3 protein: CASSPDRGREQYF. CDR3 DNA: TGTGCCAGCAGCCCGGACAGGGGTCGGGAGCAGTACTTC.